This T cell receptor (beta chain) derives from a study of cytomegalovirus exposure and HLA in healthy donors. Study-level results: What a later analysis reportedly showed was that an Asian-associated ancestry cluster had fewer N-insertions than the roughly 720-donor mean. With further analysis later on, most CMV-associated TCR beta chains appeared HLA-restricted.

Primers: 60 Vbeta forward and 13 Jbeta reverse. Measured with immunoSEQ multiplex PCR; TCRdb has only the in-frame clones, and not every one. The data show some 210,000 clones, almost 80% seen once. For this clone: Its antigen remains unknown.

Germline CDR1 reads MGHRA; CDR2 reads YSYEKL. This CDR3 contains 14 residues. The junction had 4 bases not matched to a gene; V was cut back by 4 bases and J by 2 bases. The chain combines TRBV4-1 with TRBJ2-5; 7 bases fit TRBD2. The TCR originated in a male donor in good health and CMV-seronegative. Sequencing was performed on PBMCs. DNA for the CDR3: TGCGCCAGCAGCCGAACTAGCGCTCAAGAGACCCAGTACTTC. Translating gives CASSRTSAQETQYF.